This TCR beta chain was captured in a study of coeliac disease (dated by TCRdb to the early 2020s). A note on the overall study: Coeliac patients were classed as newly diagnosed active disease, refractory coeliac disease type I, or disease controlled by a gluten-free diet. The aim was to characterise TR repertoires of small intestinal T cells in active, refractory type I and gluten-free-diet-treated coeliac disease. TRB sequencing worked for samples from 26 to 30 subjects, and these included 20 to 25 paired bulk unsorted intraepithelial and lamina propria cell samples. A total of about 30 patients were included in the full study, of whom some 22 had serologically confirmed coeliac disease and 8 were controls with non-small intestinal disorders. High-resolution HLA typing was unavailable, so biased TRBV7-2 usage was queried as a proof of principle. Small intestinal lymphocyte fractions from coeliac and non-coeliac patients were analysed in the study using next-generation sequencing of rearranged TRB and TRG CDR3 regions. What the authors observed across the whole study: The approach was considered by the authors to be unsuitable for unbiased detection of gliadin-specific T cells, as gliadin-specific T cells are scarce and rarely shared between patients. Compared with controls, active coeliac intraepithelial and lamina propria samples had TRB and TRG repertoires of lower clonality, which suggests that diverse T cells were recruited. TRB repertoires were largely private; most amino acid sequences were unique to one sample, and V-gene usage did not differ significantly by disease group. High-purity fractions were not obtained when intraepithelial cells were separated from lamina propria cells, so cross-contamination between compartments was possible. Published gliadin-specific TRB sequences turned up in about 45% of the 18 coeliac lamina propria samples, compared with only 1 of 6 controls.

Cells were frozen in liquid nitrogen in DMSO/FBS as aliquots of 400,000 to 550,000 cells, with a single aliquot from each fraction going to sequencing. Endoscopy and small intestinal biopsy were performed in all 30 patients in the study. Lamina propria cells were released by collagenase digestion of the biopsy tissue remaining after intraepithelial cell isolation. The Qiagen DNeasy blood extraction kit was used to extract genomic DNA from the frozen unsorted cell fractions. About this clone: Its target antigen remains unknown. Per-base quality was not reported, and no clone a single base away is much larger than it.

Libraries were prepared through the immunoSEQ multiplex PCR assay. Using reverse primers that targeted J gene segments together with forward primers that targeted V gene segments, the TR loci were amplified in a multiplexed PCR. The amplified CDR3 regions were sequenced using the Illumina HiSeq System. As for the authors' bioinformatics: Closely related reads were merged by a nearest-neighbour algorithm to remove PCR and sequencing errors and to collapse the data into unique sequences. Repertoires were summarised in terms of clonality and T cell density, with T cell density defined as TR molecules per amount of genomic DNA input. CDR3 amino acid sequences present in at least 80% of unsorted samples were defined as public TRs and were then tested for differential abundance between coeliac and control samples. Each lamina propria sample was queried against a list of about 200 published gliadin-specific TRB sequences. Kruskal-Wallis tests followed by Dunn post-tests were used to test for differences in clonality and density between disease groups. The source is immuneACCESS, and TCRdb retained only in-frame sequences with V and J called. Part of the clones is not carried over; for the studies checked, unresolved V genes explain less than half of this, and the remainder is unexplained. That table gives V, J and clone size, and the DNA gave D and trimming. This sample has over 5,500 clones in its table, and approximately 66% of those were observed once. Together, the top ten hold less than 7% of the sample.

CDR1 and CDR2 are read off the germline V gene as SNHLY and FYNNEI. Deletion took 3 bases off V and 3 bases off J, with a span of 10 bases between the germline ends. The CDR3 sequence holds 14 residues, the cysteine and phenylalanine included. CDR3 DNA is the only sequence kept; it has 42 bases, read in frame from the first base. The rearrangement combines TRBV2 with TRBJ2-3; the D gene is not confidently resolved. Sequences were obtained from lamina propria lymphocytes from the gut. This specimen's cell subset or site label, per the study, means: lamina propria cell (LPC) fraction of small intestinal biopsy. The clonotype was recovered from a man aged 45-65 years with active celiac disease. CDR3 sequence: CASSDQVYTDTQYF. Here is the DNA: TGTGCCAGCAGTGATCAGGTCTATACAGATACGCAGTATTTT.